This TCR beta chain was profiled in a study of blood T cell repertoires in COVID-19. On the study more broadly: Samples taken during acute and convalescent COVID-19 were collected in the United States, Italy and Spain.

Trimming shortened V by 4 bases and J by 6 bases, and 9 bases separated the two germline ends. The CDR3 is 12 amino acids. Per the authors' pipeline: How many nucleated cells were present was estimated from reference gene primer amplification. Profiling relied on immunoSEQ multiplex PCR, and the TCRdb table lists in-frame clones only, not all of them. V and J calls and clone size follow that table, whereas D and trimming were derived from the DNA. The sample holds 150,000 to 200,000 clones, roughly 90% seen once. Cohort assignment relied on participant-reported clinical history. Sample: PBMCs or T cells enriched from blood (not recorded which). The chain carries TRBV12-3 or TRBV12-4 and TRBJ2-5; no definite D call. The clonotype was recovered from a woman aged 50 to 60 who had recovered from COVID-19. CDR3 in DNA: TGTGCCAGCAGTTCCCCTGCTAAGACCCAGTACTTC. It translates to CASSSPAKTQYF.